This T cell receptor (beta chain) was captured by sequencing in a study of T cells in Graves' hyperthyroidism and ophthalmopathy. Comment on this clonotype: Germline and junction disagree at one end, which may indicate a read error.

CDR1 is WSHSY and CDR2 is SAAADI in the germline V gene. This CDR3 has 12 residues. What was amplified from RNA transcripts were TCR beta CDR3 regions. The HTBI primer set was used in a first-round RT-PCR of the TCR CDR3. TCRdb re-called the multiplex PCR reads with MiXCR, one entry per CDR3 protein. The data show some 490,000 distinct CDR3 sequences, about 20% seen once. This TCR was recovered from a woman between 65 and 79 years old with Graves' ophthalmopathy. Sequencing was carried out using blood. This chain connects TRBV10-2 to TRBJ2-3, with D tentatively TRBD2 (5 bases). CDR3 in amino acids: CASRDSPGAQYF. The CDR3 DNA sequence: TGCGCCAGCCGTGACTCCCCCGGGGCGCAGTATTTT.